The source of this T cell receptor beta chain is a study of T cell changes during pregnancy in multiple sclerosis. Trimming removed 2 bases at V and 2 bases at J, with 7 bases between. The CDR3 runs 14 residues. The germline CDR1 and CDR2 sequences are SGHAT and FQNNGV. The table came from immunoSEQ multiplex PCR; TCRdb's copy has only in-frame clones and leaves some out. The sample contains about 59,000 clones, about 90% of which appear only once. The chain couples TRBV11-2 to TRBJ1-3; the D is unclear. The clonotype comes from a female donor in good health, enrolled as a control in a pregnancy study. The sample consisted of peripheral blood, taken in the second trimester of pregnancy. This CDR3 is CASSLQEAGNTIYF. The CDR3 nucleotides are TGTGCCAGCAGCTTACAGGAGGCTGGAAACACCATATATTTT.